The 20 T cell receptor beta chains reported below all come from one sample, sequenced in a study of T cells and Merkel cell carcinoma outcomes. Repertoires were generated with immunoSEQ multiplex PCR, while TCRdb's copy carries only in-frame clones and drops some. Of about 4,200 clones detected, 85% to 95% appear once; the ten largest clones hold approximately 1.6%. Sequencing was done on a sample of tumor tissue from Merkel cell carcinoma. The receptor set was obtained from a human donor with Merkel cell carcinoma.

The chain employs TRBV28 and TRBJ2-5; maybe TRBD1 (6 bases). Between the trimmed V and J ends, which lost 1 base and 5 bases, there was a span of 11 bases. CDR3 length: 14 residues. Germline CDR1 and CDR2: MDHEN and SYDVKM. The CDR3 here is CASSLLTGSETQYF. In nucleotides, the CDR3 is TGTGCCAGCAGTTTATTAACAGGGTCGGAGACCCAGTACTTC.

This clone was picked up one time. The chain has TRBV7-6 and TRBJ2-3; 8 nucleotides line up with TRBD2. This CDR3 comprises 17 residues. The ends lost 5 bases at V and 4 bases at J; junction bases unmatched: 14. Per the germline V gene, CDR1 is SGHVS and CDR2 is FNYEAQ. This chain's CDR3 is CASSIQALAGLPDTQYF. The CDR3 DNA reads TGTGCCAGCAGCATCCAAGCCCTAGCGGGTTTGCCAGATACGCAGTATTTT.

This rearrangement joins TRBV7-8 to TRBJ2-1; TRBD2 aligns across 13 bases. Germline-derived CDR1 and CDR2 are SGHVS and FQNEAQ. This CDR3 spans 15 amino acids. The V and J ends lost 7 bases and 5 bases, in that order; junction bases with no gene match: 5. The chain's CDR3 is CASNSGLAGDNEQFF. Written as DNA, the CDR3 is TGTGCCAGCAACTCCGGACTAGCGGGAGACAATGAGCAGTTCTTC.

This clone was detected once. The chain joins TRBV19 to TRBJ1-1; D perhaps matches TRBD1 (6 bases). The CDR3 has 13 amino acids. Germline V gives CDR1 LNHDA, CDR2 SQIVND (reference sequence). V lost 3 bases and J lost 4, with 9 bases in between. CDR3 in amino acids: CASSIGGGTEAFF. CDR3 sequence (DNA): TGTGCCAGTAGTATCGGGGGCGGCACTGAAGCTTTCTTT.

This rearrangement joins TRBV7-8 to TRBJ2-2, with TRBD2 matching 9 bases. The germline V gene has CDR1 SGHVS and CDR2 FQNEAQ. Unmatched junction bases numbered 7, after V lost 2 bases and J lost 6 bases. This CDR3 contains 16 residues. CDR3 sequence (DNA): TGTGCCAGCAGCTTAATTAGCGGGAGTAACGCCGGGGAGCTGTTTTTT. This gives the protein CASSLISGSNAGELFF.

The chain has TRBV9 and TRBJ2-2; 9 nucleotides align to TRBD2. Trimming at V came to 5 bases and at J to 4 bases, leaving 6 bases not matched to a gene. The germline CDR1 and CDR2 sequences are SGDLS and YYNGEE. The CDR3 is 15 residues long. DNA of the CDR3: TGTGCCAGCAGGGCCGGGACTAGCTTCACCGGGGAGCTGTTTTTT. Encoded protein: CASRAGTSFTGELFF.

The chain links TRBV27 to TRBJ2-1, with 14 bases aligning to TRBD2. Germline CDR1 MNHEY, CDR2 SMNVEV (reference sequence). The CDR3 length is 19 residues. Trimming took 5 bases from V and 3 from J; bases not matched to a gene: 12. The CDR3 region is CASSTTGTSGSLYYNEQFF. In DNA, the CDR3 is TGTGCCAGCAGTACTACCGGGACTAGCGGGAGTCTGTACTACAATGAGCAGTTCTTC.

The chain has TRBV7-8 and TRBJ2-7; tentative D call: TRBD2 (6 bases). CDR3 size: 17 residues. V lost 3 bases and J 1 base, leaving 19 bases between the germline ends. Germline V lookup: CDR1 SGHVS, CDR2 FQNEAQ. In DNA form, the CDR3 reads TGTGCCAGCAGCTTCTTATCTGGAGGGCCCTTTTCCTACGAGCAGTACTTC. It encodes CASSFLSGGPFSYEQYF. Full variable domain (missing parts from reference TRBV7-8 and TRBJ2-7): GAGVSQSPRYKVAKRGQDVALRCDPISGHVSLFWYQQALGQGPEFLTYFQNEAQLDKSGLPSDRFFAERPEGSVSTLKIQRTQQEDSAVYLCASSFLSGGPFSYEQYFGPGTRLTVT.

This chain links TRBV7-9 with TRBJ2-1; D not resolved. The germline CDR1 and CDR2 sequences are SEHNR and FQNEAQ (reference sequence). This CDR3 contains 15 residues. Trimming cost V 2 bases and J 4 bases, with 12 bases left between them. CDR3 region: CASSLYAQTYNEQFF. DNA for the CDR3: TGTGCCAGCAGCTTATATGCCCAGACATACAATGAGCAGTTCTTC.

The rearrangement links TRBV11-3 to TRBJ2-1; D is unresolved. Trimming stripped 4 bases from V and 6 bases from J, with 16 bases between. The CDR3 length is 15 residues. The germline CDR1 and CDR2 sequences are SGHNT and YENEEA. CDR3 sequence (DNA): TGTGCCAGCAGCTCAGAGGACCGGATCTCCAATGAGCAGTTCTTC. This gives the protein CASSSEDRISNEQFF.

V gene TRBV6-1 combines with J gene TRBJ2-7; TRBD1 agrees at 7 bases. Losses at the gene ends were 4 bases for V and 0 bases for J; bases not matched to a gene: 6. CDR3 size: 15 residues. From germline, CDR1 is MNHNS and CDR2 SASEGT. The CDR3 nucleotides are TGTGCCAGCAGTGGACCCGGGACAGTCTCCTACGAGCAGTACTTC. It specifies CASSGPGTVSYEQYF.

The V gene is TRBV11-1, the J gene TRBJ2-3; D tentatively reads TRBD1 or TRBD2 (5 bases each). V lost 5 bases to trimming and J lost 1 base, with 19 bases between them. Germline V CDR1 and CDR2: SGHAT, FQDESV (reference sequence). CDR3 length: 17 residues. Here the CDR3 reads CASSPRGASRRTDTQYF. CDR3 coding DNA: TGTGCCAGCAGCCCAAGGGGAGCATCCCGGCGCACAGATACGCAGTATTTT.

The chain has TRBV19 and TRBJ2-7; 10 positions agree with TRBD1. CDR3 length: 15 residues. The ends lost 4 bases at V and 5 bases at J; junction bases unmatched: 8. Germline V gives CDR1 LNHDA, CDR2 SQIVND (reference sequence). This CDR3 reads CASSTRTGGLHEQYF. CDR3 bases: TGTGCCAGTAGTACCCGGACAGGGGGACTCCACGAGCAGTACTTC.

The chain couples TRBV5-4 to TRBJ1-2; D is undetermined. The germline CDR1 and CDR2 sequences are SGHNT and YYREEE (reference sequence). Trimming stripped 4 bases from V and 4 bases from J, with 14 bases between. The length of the CDR3 is 14 residues. This CDR3 reads CASSPGGMAYGYTF. The DNA for the CDR3 is TGTGCCAGCAGCCCCGGCGGGATGGCCTATGGCTACACCTTC.

The chain couples TRBV7-9 to TRBJ2-3; D ambiguous. CDR1 and CDR2 (germline): SEHNR, FQNEAQ (reference sequence). V was shortened by 5 bases and J by 4 bases, with 10 bases between the two germline ends. The CDR3 loop spans 13 amino acids. The CDR3 coding sequence is TGTGCCAGCAGCCCTAAACGGGCAGATACGCAGTATTTT. Protein product: CASSPKRADTQYF.

The chain is built from TRBV2 and TRBJ2-3, with a possible D match to TRBD1 (5 bases). Germline CDR1 is SNHLY and CDR2 is FYNNEI. The CDR3 is made up of 13 amino acids. V gave up 7 bases and J gave up 2 bases, with 10 bases separating them. This CDR3 is CASIKGNTDTQYF. The CDR3 nucleotides are TGTGCCAGCATAAAGGGGAACACAGATACGCAGTATTTT. The whole variable domain, remainder taken from reference TRBV2 and TRBJ2-3, is EPEVTQTPSHQVTQMGQEVILRCVPISNHLYFYWYRQILGQKVEFLVSFYNNEISEKSEIFDDQFSVERPDGSNFTLKIRSTKLEDSAMYFCASIKGNTDTQYFGPGTRLTVL.

This chain links TRBV27 with TRBJ1-2; tentatively, D is TRBD1 (5 bases). Germline loops: CDR1 MNHEY, CDR2 SMNVEV (reference sequence). The ends were cut back, 4 bases at V and 5 bases at J, with 14 bases in the middle. The CDR3 is 14 amino acids. CDR3 in amino acids: CASSWRAGLYGYTF. The CDR3 DNA follows: TGTGCCAGCAGTTGGCGGGCAGGGCTGTATGGCTACACCTTC.

The chain is built from TRBV6-1 and TRBJ2-7, with 9 bases that match TRBD1. V lost 4 bases, J lost 4 bases, and 8 bases stayed unmatched. The V gene's germline CDR1 is MNHNS and CDR2 SASEGT. The CDR3 runs 15 residues. CDR3: CASSGGQGLIYEQYF. In DNA, the CDR3 is TGTGCCAGCAGTGGGGGACAGGGTCTAATTTACGAGCAGTACTTC.

V is TRBV4-3 and J is TRBJ2-7, with TRBD2 identical over 11 bases. Germline V gene data show CDR1 as LGHNA and CDR2 as YSLEER. The CDR3 totals 17 residues. The J segment lost 2 bases and the V segment lost 2 bases, leaving 8 bases of the junction unmatched. CDR3 loop: CASSQIGASGRTYEQYF. The CDR3 DNA is TGCGCCAGCAGCCAAATCGGCGCTAGCGGGAGGACCTACGAGCAGTACTTC.

CDR3 amino acids: CASSPGGYTEAFF. The CDR3 DNA reads as TGTGCCAGCAGCCCGGGGGGCTACACTGAAGCTTTCTTT. The chain links TRBV2 to TRBJ1-1, with D possibly TRBD1 on 6 matching bases. Trimming cost V 6 bases and J 3 bases, with 11 bases left between them. Looked up from germline, CDR1 is SNHLY and CDR2 is FYNNEI. The CDR3 extends over 13 amino acids.